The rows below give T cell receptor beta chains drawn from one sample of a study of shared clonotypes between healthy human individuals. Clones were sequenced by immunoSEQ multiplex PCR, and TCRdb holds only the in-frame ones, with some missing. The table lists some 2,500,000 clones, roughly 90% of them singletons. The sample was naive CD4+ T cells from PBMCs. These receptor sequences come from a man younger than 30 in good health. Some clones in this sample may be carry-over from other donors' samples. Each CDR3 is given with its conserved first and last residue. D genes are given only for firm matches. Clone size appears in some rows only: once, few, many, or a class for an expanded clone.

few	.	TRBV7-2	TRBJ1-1	TGTGCTTGGGGGGCAGAAGCTTTCTTT	CAWGAEAFF
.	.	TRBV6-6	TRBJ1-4	TGTGCCAGCAGTTTAACCCAGGGAGGAAAACTGTTTTTT	CASSLTQGGKLFF
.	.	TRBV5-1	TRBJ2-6	TGCGCCAGCAGCTTGGATTCTGGGGCCAACGTCCTGACTTTC	CASSLDSGANVLTF
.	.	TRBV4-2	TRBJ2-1	TGTGCCAGCAGCCAAGTTATTCAGGGAAATGAGCAGTTCTTC	CASSQVIQGNEQFF
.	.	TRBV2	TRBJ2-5	TGTGCCAGCAGTGGGGTTAGCCGAATAGAGACCCAGTACTTC	CASSGVSRIETQYF
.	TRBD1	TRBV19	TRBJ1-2	TGTGCCAGTAGTGCGGGGGCCGCAGGGGGCAATGGCTACACCTTC	CASSAGAAGGNGYTF
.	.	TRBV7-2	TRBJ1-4	TGTGCCAGCAGCTTAGGAGTGGGGACAAGTTGGAAACTGTTTTTT	CASSLGVGTSWKLFF
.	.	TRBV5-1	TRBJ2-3	TGCGCCAGCAGCTTTGAGGGCCCTAGCACAGATACGCAGTATTTT	CASSFEGPSTDTQYF
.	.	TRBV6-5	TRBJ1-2	TGTGCCAGCAGTCCCCGGACGGGGGCGGACTATGGCTACACCTTC	CASSPRTGADYGYTF
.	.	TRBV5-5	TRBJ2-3	TGTGCCAGCAGCTTTCAGGGGTTCACAGATACGCAGTATTTT	CASSFQGFTDTQYF
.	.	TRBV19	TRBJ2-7	TGTGCCAGTAGTATAGATCTAGGGTCCTACGAGCAGTACTTC	CASSIDLGSYEQYF
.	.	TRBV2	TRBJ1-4	TGTGCCAGCAGAACAGAGAATGAAAAACTGTTTTTT	CASRTENEKLFF
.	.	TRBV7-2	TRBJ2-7	TGTGCCAGCAGACCCCAGCGGGTCTCCTACGAGCAGTACTTC	CASRPQRVSYEQYF
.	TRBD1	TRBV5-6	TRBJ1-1	TGTGCCAGCAGCGCCCAGAGGACAGGGGCTCTTGAAGCTTTCTTT	CASSAQRTGALEAFF
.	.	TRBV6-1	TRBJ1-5	TGTGCCAGCAGTGGAGGGGGTTCTGGAAGCAATCAGCCCCAGCATTTT	CASSGGGSGSNQPQHF
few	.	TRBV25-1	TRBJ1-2	TGTGCCAGCAGTGACAGGGACTATGGCTACACCTTC	CASSDRDYGYTF
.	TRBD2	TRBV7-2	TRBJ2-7	TGTGCCAGCAGCTTAGCAACTAGCGGCTACGAGCAGTACTTC	CASSLATSGYEQYF
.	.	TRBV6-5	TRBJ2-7	TGTGCCAGCAGTTTCCTTGTTCCGCCCACCCCTTACGAGCAGTACTTC	CASSFLVPPTPYEQYF
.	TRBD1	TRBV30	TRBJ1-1	TGTGCCTGGAGTAAGCCGGGACAGCAGAACACTGAAGCTTTCTTT	CAWSKPGQQNTEAFF
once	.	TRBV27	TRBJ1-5	TGTGCCAGCAGCCGACAAAGTGGTCGCGGTCAGCCCCAGCATTTT	CASSRQSGRGQPQHF
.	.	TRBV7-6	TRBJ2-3	TGTGCCAGCAGCTATCGGGATCGACCGCCGGGGGCAGATACGCAGTATTTT	CASSYRDRPPGADTQYF
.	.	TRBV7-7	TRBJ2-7	TGTGCCAGCAGCTTAGAGGTGGGGCAAGGGGAGCAGTACTTC	CASSLEVGQGEQYF
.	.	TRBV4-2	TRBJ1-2	TGTGCCAGCACCCCAGCCAGGGTGAACTATGGCTACACCTTC	CASTPARVNYGYTF
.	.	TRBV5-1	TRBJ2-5	TGCGCCAGCAGCCCGGGGACAATCGAAGAGACCCAGTACTTC	CASSPGTIEETQYF
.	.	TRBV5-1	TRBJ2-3	TGCGCCAGCAGCTTGGGCACGCGCACAGATACGCAGTATTTT	CASSLGTRTDTQYF